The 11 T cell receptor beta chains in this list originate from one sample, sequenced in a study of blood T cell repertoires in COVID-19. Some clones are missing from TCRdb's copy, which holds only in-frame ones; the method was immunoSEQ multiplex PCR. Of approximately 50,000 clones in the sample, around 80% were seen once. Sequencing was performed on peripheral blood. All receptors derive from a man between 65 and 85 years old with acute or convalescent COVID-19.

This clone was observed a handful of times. CDR3 in amino acids: CASSHLRTSGPYEQYF. The DNA for the CDR3 is TGTGCCAGCAGCCATCTCCGGACTAGCGGCCCCTACGAGCAGTACTTC. J is TRBJ2-7 and V is TRBV3-1 (or the pseudogene TRBV3-2), with TRBD2 identical over 10 bases. Germline loops: CDR1 LGHDT, CDR2 YNNKEL (reference sequence). The CDR3 length is 16 residues. V shed 3 bases, J shed 2 bases, and the junction held 7 bases outside the gene matches.

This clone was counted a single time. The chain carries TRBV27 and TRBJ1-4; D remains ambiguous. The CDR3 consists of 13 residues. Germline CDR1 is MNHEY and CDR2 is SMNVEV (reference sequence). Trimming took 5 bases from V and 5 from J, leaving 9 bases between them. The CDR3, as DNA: TGTGCCAGCAGTCTACAGAGAAATGAAAAACTGTTTTTT. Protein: CASSLQRNEKLFF.

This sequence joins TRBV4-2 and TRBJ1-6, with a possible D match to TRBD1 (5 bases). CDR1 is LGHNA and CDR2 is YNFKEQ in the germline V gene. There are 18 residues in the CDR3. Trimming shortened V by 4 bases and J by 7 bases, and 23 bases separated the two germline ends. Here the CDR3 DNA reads TGTGCCAGCAGCCCCGAACCTGGCAGGACACCAAACAATTCACCCCTCCACTTT. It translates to CASSPEPGRTPNNSPLHF.

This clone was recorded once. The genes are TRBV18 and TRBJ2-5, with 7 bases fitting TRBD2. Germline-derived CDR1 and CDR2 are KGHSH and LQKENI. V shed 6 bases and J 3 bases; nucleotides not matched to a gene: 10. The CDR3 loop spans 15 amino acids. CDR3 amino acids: CASSGGTYRKETQYF. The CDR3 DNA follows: TGTGCCAGCTCGGGGGGGACGTATAGAAAAGAGACCCAGTACTTC.

CDR3 in amino acids: CASSFPPLVEQYF. Written as DNA, the CDR3 is TGTGCCAGCAGTTTCCCCCCCCTTGTCGAGCAGTACTTC. The chain links TRBV12-3 or TRBV12-4 to TRBJ2-7, with D unresolved. The CDR3 loop spans 13 amino acids. V was trimmed by 3 bases and J by 6 bases, leaving 12 bases between them.

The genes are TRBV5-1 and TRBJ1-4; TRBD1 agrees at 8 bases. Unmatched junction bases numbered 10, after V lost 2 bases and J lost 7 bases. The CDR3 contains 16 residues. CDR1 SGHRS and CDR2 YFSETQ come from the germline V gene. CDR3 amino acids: CASSFTRRTGSEKLFF. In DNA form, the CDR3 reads TGCGCCAGCAGCTTCACCCGGCGGACAGGGAGTGAAAAACTGTTTTTT.

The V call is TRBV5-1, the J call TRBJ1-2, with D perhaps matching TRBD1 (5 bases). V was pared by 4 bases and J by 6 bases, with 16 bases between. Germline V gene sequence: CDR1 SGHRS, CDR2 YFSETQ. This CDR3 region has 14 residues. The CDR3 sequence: CASSRAGEANGYTF. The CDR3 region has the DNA TGCGCCAGCAGCCGGGCGGGGGAGGCGAATGGCTACACCTTC.

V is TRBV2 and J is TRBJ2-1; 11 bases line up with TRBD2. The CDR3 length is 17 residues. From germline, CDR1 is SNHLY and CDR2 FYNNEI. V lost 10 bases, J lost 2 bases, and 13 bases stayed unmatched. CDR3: CANTLGASGGTYNEQFF. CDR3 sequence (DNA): TGTGCCAACACTCTGGGGGCTAGCGGGGGGACCTACAATGAGCAGTTCTTC.

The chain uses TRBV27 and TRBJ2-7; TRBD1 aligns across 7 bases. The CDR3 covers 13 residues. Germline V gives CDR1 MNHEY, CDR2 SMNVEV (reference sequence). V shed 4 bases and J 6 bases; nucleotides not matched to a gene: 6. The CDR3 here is CASSSSGQPEQYF. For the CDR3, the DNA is TGTGCCAGCAGTTCGTCGGGACAGCCCGAGCAGTACTTC.

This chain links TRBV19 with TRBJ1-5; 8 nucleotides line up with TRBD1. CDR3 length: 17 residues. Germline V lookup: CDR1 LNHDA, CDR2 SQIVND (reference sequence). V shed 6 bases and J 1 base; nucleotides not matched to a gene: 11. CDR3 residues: CASSPPTGGFSNQPQHF. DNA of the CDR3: TGTGCCAGTAGCCCACCCACAGGGGGTTTCAGCAATCAGCCCCAGCATTTT.

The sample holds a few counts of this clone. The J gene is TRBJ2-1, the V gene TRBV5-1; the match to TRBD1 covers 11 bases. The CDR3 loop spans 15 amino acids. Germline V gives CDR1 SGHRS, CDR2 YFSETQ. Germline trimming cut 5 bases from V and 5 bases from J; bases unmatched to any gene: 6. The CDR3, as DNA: TGCGCCAGCAGAATCGGGACAGGGGGTAACAATGAGCAGTTCTTC. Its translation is CASRIGTGGNNEQFF.